The present entry profiles one T cell receptor beta chain with its context. Its antigen is undetermined. The data are from a study of T-cell memory formation after mild COVID-19. Background on the study: Most TCR clusters belonged to a single donor.

TCRdb re-called the 5' RACE reads with MiXCR, one entry per CDR3 protein. The table lists approximately 270,000 distinct CDR3 sequences, roughly 15% of them singletons. V was trimmed by 3 bases and J by 4 bases, leaving 10 bases between them. Germline-derived CDR1 and CDR2 are DFQATT and SNEGSKA (reference sequence). The CDR3 length is 12 residues. Regarding the study as a whole: Pre-infection memory already had some responding clones, implying cross-reactive memory joined. There was no confirmation that second-wave clones peaking on day 37 were SARS-CoV-2 specific. Contracting clones from day 15 to 85 showed balanced CD4/CD8; later expanders favored CD4+.

The chain combines TRBV20-1 with TRBJ2-7; D unclear. The sample comprised PBMCs or a T cell subset sorted from them (not recorded which). The sequence derives from a man in his late teens or twenties who had mild COVID-19 (a few samples of this study predate the infection). Cell type and time point are not known. CDR3 region: CSASAVRYEQYF. The CDR3 region has the DNA TGCAGTGCTAGCGCTGTAAGATACGAGCAGTACTTC.